In this sample, the clone carrying this T cell receptor (beta chain) turned up a few times. The V gene end was trimmed by 4 bases and the J gene end by 5 bases; junction bases not matched to a gene: 8. CDR3 length: 15 residues. Germline CDR1 reads SGHRS; CDR2 reads YFSETQ. The data originate from a study of memory CD4+ T cells and cytomegalovirus serostatus. Original analysis: After removing out-of-frame reads, 2.3 million or so distinct TCRbeta sequences remained. Data came from immunoSEQ multiplex PCR; TCRdb stores just in-frame clones and leaves some out. That table supplies the V and J calls and clone size; D and trimming were determined from the DNA. The data contain tens of thousands of clones, 82% of them seen just once; the ten biggest clones take up about 0.48%. The sort gate was single viable CD3+CD4+CD8-CD45RO+ cells for memory CD4+ T cells.

The specimen sequenced was memory CD4+ T cells from blood. The clonotype comes from an adult in good health and CMV-seronegative. Some clones in this sample may be carry-over from other donors' samples. V gene TRBV5-1 combines with J gene TRBJ2-7, with 11 positions matching TRBD2. CDR3 residues: CASSLGLAETDEQYF. CDR3 bases: TGCGCCAGCAGCCTGGGACTAGCGGAGACCGACGAGCAGTACTTC.